This is a list of T cell receptor beta chains from one sample in a study of early T cells in non-severe SARS-CoV-2 infection. TCRdb reanalysed the 5' RACE reads using MiXCR and keeps one entry per CDR3 protein. The repertoire holds some 81,000 distinct CDR3 sequences, with around a tenth as singletons. Sequenced sample: whole blood. Receptor source: an adult who was a healthcare worker with PCR-confirmed SARS-CoV-2 infection or an uninfected control (not recorded which). CDR3s include the opening cysteine and the closing phenylalanine or tryptophan. The D gene is left open where the match is weak. Clone size, where shown, is once, few, many, or a class for clones that have expanded.

d_gene	v_gene	abundance	len	j_gene	CDR3nt	CDR3aa
-	TRBV12-3/TRBV12-4	few	15	TRBJ2-4	TGTGCCAGCAGTTTTACAGGAGTAGCCAAAAACATTCAGTACTTC	CASSFTGVAKNIQYF
TRBD1	TRBV7-8	-	12	TRBJ1-6	TGTGCCACCGGACAGGGTAATTCACCCCTCCACTTT	CATGQGNSPLHF
-	TRBV6-2/TRBV6-3	many	12	TRBJ2-1	TGTGCCAGCAGTTATCTGCGTGGTGAGCAGTTCTTC	CASSYLRGEQFF
-	TRBV13	few	13	TRBJ2-1	TGTGCCAGCAGCTTAGGCTATAACAATGAGCAGTTCTTC	CASSLGYNNEQFF
-	TRBV27	many	13	TRBJ2-3	TGTGCCAGCAAAGGGTCGGGCACAGATACGCAGTATTTT	CASKGSGTDTQYF
TRBD2	TRBV7-6	many	15	TRBJ2-1	TGTGCCAGCAGCTTAGCCGGAGGGAGGGGTAATGAGCAGTTCTTC	CASSLAGGRGNEQFF
-	TRBV29-1	-	11	TRBJ1-2	TGCAGCGTTTTAACCCACTATGGCTACACCTTC	CSVLTHYGYTF
-	TRBV12-3/TRBV12-4	-	14	TRBJ2-7	TGTGCCAGCAGTCCTCAACGGCCAGCGTACGAGCAGTACTTC	CASSPQRPAYEQYF
-	TRBV15	-	13	TRBJ1-1	TGTGCCACCGGGACCTTAGGGGGCACTGAAGCTTTCTTT	CATGTLGGTEAFF
TRBD1	TRBV19	many	13	TRBJ1-2	TGTGCCAGTACAGGGGGCTCCGACTATGGCTACACCTTC	CASTGGSDYGYTF
TRBD2	TRBV29-1	many	17	TRBJ2-3	TGCAGCGTTGAAGGGACTAGCGGGAGGGTTGTCACAGATACGCAGTATTTT	CSVEGTSGRVVTDTQYF
TRBD2	TRBV20-1	-	12	TRBJ2-5	TGCAGTGCTAGAGCGGGAGGGGAGACCCAGTACTTC	CSARAGGETQYF
TRBD2	TRBV25-1	-	17	TRBJ2-5	TGTGCCAGCAGTGAGCCGCTAGGCCTAGCGGGACAAGAGACCCAGTACTTC	CASSEPLGLAGQETQYF
TRBD2	TRBV20-1	many	16	TRBJ2-3	TGCAGTGCCCCCAAAACTAGCGGAGGCCTCACAGATACGCAGTATTTT	CSAPKTSGGLTDTQYF
-	TRBV4-2	few	16	TRBJ2-3	TGTGCCAGCAGCCAAGTTGGCGTGGGGGGCACAGATACGCAGTATTTT	CASSQVGVGGTDTQYF
TRBD2	TRBV20-1	many	17	TRBJ2-3	TGCAGTGTTGGACGTTCTAGCGGGAGTTCTGGCACAGATACGCAGTATTTT	CSVGRSSGSSGTDTQYF
-	TRBV5-1	many	15	TRBJ2-5	TGCGCCAGCAGCCCCCACGGGGTGGTTCGGGAGACCCAGTACTTC	CASSPHGVVRETQYF
TRBD2	TRBV9	few	16	TRBJ2-5	TGTGCCAGCAGCGTAGCTCTTGAGCGGGAGATGGAGACCCAGTACTTC	CASSVALEREMETQYF
-	TRBV28	-	13	TRBJ1-2	TGTGCCAGCAGTTTACTGTGGGGATATGGCTACACCTTC	CASSLLWGYGYTF
TRBD2	TRBV5-4	large	16	TRBJ2-1	TGTGCCAGCAGCTCTACTAGCGCGAACACCATCAATGAGCAGTTCTTC	CASSSTSANTINEQFF
TRBD2	TRBV7-3	-	16	TRBJ2-3	TGTGCCAGCAGCCCCCTCGTCGCGGGAGGGCGAGATACGCAGTATTTT	CASSPLVAGGRDTQYF
TRBD2	TRBV5-1	-	14	TRBJ2-7	TGCGCCAGCAGCTTGGCACTAGCGTTGGACGAGCAGTACTTC	CASSLALALDEQYF
-	TRBV6-2/TRBV6-3	many	15	TRBJ2-7	TGTGCCAGCAGTTATCATGGGACCATCTCCTACGAGCAGTACTTC	CASSYHGTISYEQYF
TRBD2	TRBV6-1	-	15	TRBJ2-7	TGTGCCAGCAGTCGGGGACTAGCGGGACCTAACGGGAAGTACTTC	CASSRGLAGPNGKYF
TRBD1	TRBV6-2/TRBV6-3	-	19	TRBJ2-6	TGTGCCAGCAGTTACCCCCAGGGGGCTTACCTCTCTGGGGCCAACGTCCTGACTTTC	CASSYPQGAYLSGANVLTF
-	TRBV6-1	few	15	TRBJ1-1	TGTGCCAGCAGTGAACATCACGGCGGGAACACTGAAGCTTTCTTT	CASSEHHGGNTEAFF
TRBD2	TRBV27	-	16	TRBJ2-1	TGTGCCAGCAGTTCCCAGCGGGGAAGCTCCTACAATGAGCAGTTCTTC	CASSSQRGSSYNEQFF
-	TRBV28	many	14	TRBJ2-7	TGTGCCAGCAGTTTGCAGCAGCGGAACTACGAGCAGTACTTC	CASSLQQRNYEQYF
TRBD1	TRBV9	-	16	TRBJ2-3	TGTGCCAGCAGCCCAAGGGACAGGAGAAGCACAGATACGCAGTATTTT	CASSPRDRRSTDTQYF
TRBD2	TRBV20-1	few	16	TRBJ2-3	TGCAGTGCTAGTGTCGGACTAGCGGGATCGTTAGATACGCAGTATTTT	CSASVGLAGSLDTQYF
-	TRBV28	many	15	TRBJ2-7	TGTGCCAGCATCCAAGGGGGGTTTGACTTAGACGAGCAGTACTTC	CASIQGGFDLDEQYF
-	TRBV6-2/TRBV6-3	many	14	TRBJ2-7	TGTGCCAGCAGTTTCTCCGAAAACCCCCTGGAGCAGTACTTC	CASSFSENPLEQYF
-	TRBV6-5	many	13	TRBJ1-4	TGTGCCAGCAGTTGGGGGAAGGGTGAAAAACTGTTTTTT	CASSWGKGEKLFF
-	TRBV7-3	-	12	TRBJ2-5	TGTGCCAGCAGCTTAAACCAAGAGACCCAGTACTTC	CASSLNQETQYF
TRBD2	TRBV7-6	-	17	TRBJ2-2	TGTGCCAGCAGCTTAGCAGTGCCTAGCGGAGGCACCGGGGAGCTGTTTTTT	CASSLAVPSGGTGELFF
-	TRBV18	many	15	TRBJ1-3	TGTGCCAGCTCACCGAGGACAGACTCTGAAAACACCATATATTTT	CASSPRTDSENTIYF
-	TRBV28	many	14	TRBJ1-5	TGTGCCAGCAGCCCAGGGTTCCCCAATCAGCCCCAGCATTTT	CASSPGFPNQPQHF
TRBD2	TRBV5-1	few	16	TRBJ2-1	TGCGCCAGCAGCTTGACTAGCGGGAATGTCCACAATGAGCAGTTCTTC	CASSLTSGNVHNEQFF
-	TRBV3-1	few	16	TRBJ1-1	TGTGCCAGCAGCTGGGACCCCGCCACAGGTGGCACTGAAGCTTTCTTT	CASSWDPATGGTEAFF
TRBD1	TRBV27	many	15	TRBJ2-5	TGTGCCAGCAGTCCCCGGACAGGGGAGAGAGAGACCCAGTACTTC	CASSPRTGERETQYF
-	TRBV11-2	-	14	TRBJ2-7	TGTGCCAGCAGCCAAAGGACCACCCCGGGTGAGCAGTACTTC	CASSQRTTPGEQYF
-	TRBV7-9	few	12	TRBJ2-7	TGTGCCAGCCAGAGAAACTCCTACGAGCAGTACTTC	CASQRNSYEQYF
-	TRBV19	many	15	TRBJ2-2	TGTGCCAGTAAGGTTGGGCAGGGAAGATCCGGGGAGCTGTTTTTT	CASKVGQGRSGELFF
-	TRBV12-3/TRBV12-4	many	12	TRBJ1-1	TGTGCCAGCAGTCGCCAGAACACTGAAGCTTTCTTT	CASSRQNTEAFF
-	TRBV7-2	many	14	TRBJ2-7	TGTGCCAGCAGCTTAGGGCCCGTTCTTTACGAGCAGTACTTC	CASSLGPVLYEQYF
-	TRBV12-3/TRBV12-4	-	14	TRBJ2-2	TGTGCCAGCGGGCGGATCGCGAACACCGGGGAGCTGTTTTTT	CASGRIANTGELFF
-	TRBV28	many	19	TRBJ1-5	TGTGCCAGCAGTTTCTTAGTACTTACACTAGCTAATAGCAATCAGCCCCAGCATTTT	CASSFLVLTLANSNQPQHF
-	TRBV18	many	14	TRBJ1-5	TGTGCCAGCTCACCACCTAACGGCAGGCAGCCCCAGCATTTT	CASSPPNGRQPQHF
-	TRBV2	few	13	TRBJ2-7	TGTGCCAGCAGTGAAGGGACGAGGCGCGAGCAGTACTTC	CASSEGTRREQYF
TRBD2	TRBV11-2	many	17	TRBJ2-5	TGTGCCAGCAGCTTATCTTCTAGCGGGATTAAGAAGGAGACCCAGTACTTC	CASSLSSSGIKKETQYF
-	TRBV7-9	-	15	TRBJ2-1	TGTGCCAGCAGCTTAACTAGCATCAATCCCAATGAGCAGTTCTTC	CASSLTSINPNEQFF
-	TRBV20-1	many	13	TRBJ1-2	TGCAGTGTGTTCGTGGGGATTAACTATGGCTACACCTTC	CSVFVGINYGYTF
-	TRBV28	many	13	TRBJ1-1	TGTGCCAGCAGTTTACCTCCCGACACTGAAGCTTTCTTT	CASSLPPDTEAFF
-	TRBV28	few	15	TRBJ2-1	TGTGCCAGCGGCCTTAGCGGATCCTCCTACAATGAGCAGTTCTTC	CASGLSGSSYNEQFF
TRBD2	TRBV28	few	14	TRBJ2-7	TGTGCCAGCAGAACGAGCGGGAGTGCCTACGAGCAGTACTTC	CASRTSGSAYEQYF
-	TRBV14	-	15	TRBJ2-1	TGTGCCAGCAGCCTGCTCGGGGACTCCTACAATGAGCAGTTCTTC	CASSLLGDSYNEQFF
TRBD2	TRBV4-1	few	12	TRBJ2-1	TGCGCCAGCAGCCACATAGCGGGAGTAATGGTCTTC	CASSHIAGVMVF